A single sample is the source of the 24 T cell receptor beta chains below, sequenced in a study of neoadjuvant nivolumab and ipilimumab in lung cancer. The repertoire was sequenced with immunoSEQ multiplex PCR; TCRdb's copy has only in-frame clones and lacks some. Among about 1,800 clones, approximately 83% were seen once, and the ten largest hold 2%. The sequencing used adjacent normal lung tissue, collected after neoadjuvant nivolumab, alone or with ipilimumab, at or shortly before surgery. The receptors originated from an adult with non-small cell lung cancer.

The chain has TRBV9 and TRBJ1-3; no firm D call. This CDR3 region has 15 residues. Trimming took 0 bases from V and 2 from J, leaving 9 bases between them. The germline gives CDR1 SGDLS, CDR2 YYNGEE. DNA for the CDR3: TGTGCCAGCAGCGTAGACTACGGTACTGGAAACACCATATATTTT. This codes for CASSVDYGTGNTIYF.

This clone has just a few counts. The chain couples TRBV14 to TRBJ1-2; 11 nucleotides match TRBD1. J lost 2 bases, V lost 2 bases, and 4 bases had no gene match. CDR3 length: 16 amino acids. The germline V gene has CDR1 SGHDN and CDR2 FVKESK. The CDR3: CASSQLGDRGNYGYTF. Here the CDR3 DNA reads TGTGCCAGCAGCCAACTCGGGGACAGGGGGAACTATGGCTACACCTTC. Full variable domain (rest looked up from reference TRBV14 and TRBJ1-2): EAGVTQFPSHSVIEKGQTVTLRCDPISGHDNLYWYRRVMGKEIKFLLHFVKESKQDESGMPNNRFLAERTGGTYSTLKVQPAELEDSGVYFCASSQLGDRGNYGYTFGSGTRLTVV.

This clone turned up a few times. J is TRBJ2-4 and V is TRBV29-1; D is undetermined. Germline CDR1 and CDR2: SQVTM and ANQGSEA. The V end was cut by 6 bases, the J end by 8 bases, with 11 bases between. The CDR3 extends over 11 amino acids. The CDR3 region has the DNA TGCAGCGTAGTTTCTAGGGACATTCAGTACTTC. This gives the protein CSVVSRDIQYF.

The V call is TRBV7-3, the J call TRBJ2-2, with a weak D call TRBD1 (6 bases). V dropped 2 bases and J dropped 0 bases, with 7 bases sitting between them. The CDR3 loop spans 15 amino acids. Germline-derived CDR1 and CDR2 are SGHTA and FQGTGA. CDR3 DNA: TGTGCCAGCAGCTTAGGGACATCGAACACCGGGGAGCTGTTTTTT. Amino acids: CASSLGTSNTGELFF.

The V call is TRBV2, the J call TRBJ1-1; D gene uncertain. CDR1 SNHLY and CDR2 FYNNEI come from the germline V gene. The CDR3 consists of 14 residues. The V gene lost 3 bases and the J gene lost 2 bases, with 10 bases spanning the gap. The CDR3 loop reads CASSEVSTNTEAFF. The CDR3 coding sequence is TGTGCCAGCAGTGAGGTTAGTACCAACACTGAAGCTTTCTTT.

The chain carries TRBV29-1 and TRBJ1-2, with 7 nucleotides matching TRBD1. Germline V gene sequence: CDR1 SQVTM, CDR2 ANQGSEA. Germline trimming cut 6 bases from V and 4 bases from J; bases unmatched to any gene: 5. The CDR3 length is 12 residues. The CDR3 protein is CSVAGGAYGYTF. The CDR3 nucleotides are TGCAGCGTCGCAGGGGGTGCCTATGGCTACACCTTC.

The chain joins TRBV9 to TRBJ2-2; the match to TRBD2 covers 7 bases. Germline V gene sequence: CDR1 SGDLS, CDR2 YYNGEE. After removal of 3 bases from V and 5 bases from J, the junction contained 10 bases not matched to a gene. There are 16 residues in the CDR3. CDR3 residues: CASSARTSYMTGELFF. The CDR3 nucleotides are TGTGCCAGCAGCGCAAGGACTAGTTACATGACCGGGGAGCTGTTTTTT.

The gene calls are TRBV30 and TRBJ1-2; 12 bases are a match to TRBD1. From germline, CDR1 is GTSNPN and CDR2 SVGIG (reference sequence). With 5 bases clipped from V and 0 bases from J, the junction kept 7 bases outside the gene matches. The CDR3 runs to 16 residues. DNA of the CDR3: TGTGCCTGGGCACGGGACAGGGGGCCATCTAACTATGGCTACACCTTC. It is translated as CAWARDRGPSNYGYTF. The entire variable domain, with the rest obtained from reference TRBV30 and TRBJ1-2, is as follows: SQTIHQWPATLVQPVGSPLSLECTVEGTSNPNLYWYRQAAGRGLQLLFYSVGIGQISSEVPQNLSASRPQDRQFILSSKKLLLSDSGFYLCAWARDRGPSNYGYTFGSGTRLTVV.

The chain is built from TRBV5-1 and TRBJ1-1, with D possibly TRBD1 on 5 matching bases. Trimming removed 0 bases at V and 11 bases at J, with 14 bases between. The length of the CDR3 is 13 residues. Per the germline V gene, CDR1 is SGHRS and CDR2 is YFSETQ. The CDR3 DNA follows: TGCGCCAGCAGCTTGGCCGAGAGCAGGGATGCTTTCTTT. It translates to CASSLAESRDAFF. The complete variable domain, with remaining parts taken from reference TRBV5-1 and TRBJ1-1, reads KAGVTQTPRYLIKTRGQQVTLSCSPISGHRSVSWYQQTPGQGLQFLFEYFSETQRNKGNFPGRFSGRQFSNSRSEMNVSTLELGDSALYLCASSLAESRDAFFGQGTRLTVV.

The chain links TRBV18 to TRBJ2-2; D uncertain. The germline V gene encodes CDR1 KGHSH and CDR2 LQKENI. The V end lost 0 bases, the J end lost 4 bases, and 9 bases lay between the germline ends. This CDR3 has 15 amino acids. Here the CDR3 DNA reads TGTGCCAGCTCACCACCGACGGAGCCCACCGGGGAGCTGTTTTTT. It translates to CASSPPTEPTGELFF.

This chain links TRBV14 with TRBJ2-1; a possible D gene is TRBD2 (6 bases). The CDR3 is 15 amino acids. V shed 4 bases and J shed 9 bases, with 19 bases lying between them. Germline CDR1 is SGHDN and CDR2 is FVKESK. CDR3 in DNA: TGTGCCAGCAGCCTAGCGAAGCGGGTGAGGAGTGAGCAGTTCTTC. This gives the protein CASSLAKRVRSEQFF. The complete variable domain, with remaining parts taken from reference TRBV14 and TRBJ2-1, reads EAGVTQFPSHSVIEKGQTVTLRCDPISGHDNLYWYRRVMGKEIKFLLHFVKESKQDESGMPNNRFLAERTGGTYSTLKVQPAELEDSGVYFCASSLAKRVRSEQFFGPGTRLTVL.

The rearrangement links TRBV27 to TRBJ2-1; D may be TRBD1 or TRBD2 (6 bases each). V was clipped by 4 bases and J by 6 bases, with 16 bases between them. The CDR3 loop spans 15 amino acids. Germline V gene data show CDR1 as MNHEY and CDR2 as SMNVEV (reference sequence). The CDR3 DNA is TGTGCCAGCAGTTCCCTTACGGGGGCAGGCAATGAGCAGTTCTTC. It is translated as CASSSLTGAGNEQFF.

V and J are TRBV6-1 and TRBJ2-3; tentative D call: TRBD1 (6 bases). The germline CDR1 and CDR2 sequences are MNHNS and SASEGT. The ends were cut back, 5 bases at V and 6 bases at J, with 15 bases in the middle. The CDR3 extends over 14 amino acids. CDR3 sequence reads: CASSKKTGLDTQYF. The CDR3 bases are TGTGCCAGCAGTAAAAAGACAGGTTTGGATACGCAGTATTTT.

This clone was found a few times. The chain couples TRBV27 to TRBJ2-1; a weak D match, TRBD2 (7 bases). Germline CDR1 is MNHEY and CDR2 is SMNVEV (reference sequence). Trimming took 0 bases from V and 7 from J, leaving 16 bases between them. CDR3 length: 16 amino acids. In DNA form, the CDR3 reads TGTGCCAGCAGTTTATCCCTGCGGGGGCGAGGGAATGAGCAGTTCTTC. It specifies CASSLSLRGRGNEQFF.

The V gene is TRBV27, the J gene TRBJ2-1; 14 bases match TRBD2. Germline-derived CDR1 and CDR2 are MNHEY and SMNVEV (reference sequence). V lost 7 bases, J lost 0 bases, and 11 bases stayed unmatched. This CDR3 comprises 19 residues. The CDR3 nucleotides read TGTGCCAGCACCATTACGGGACTAGCGGGAGACACCTCCTACAATGAGCAGTTCTTC. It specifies CASTITGLAGDTSYNEQFF.

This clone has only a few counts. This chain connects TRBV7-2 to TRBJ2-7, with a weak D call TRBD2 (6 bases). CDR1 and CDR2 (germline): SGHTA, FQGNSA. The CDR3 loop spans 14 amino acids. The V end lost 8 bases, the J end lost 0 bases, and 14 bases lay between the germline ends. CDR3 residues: CASRGAGSSYEQYF. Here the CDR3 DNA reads TGTGCCAGCCGCGGGGCCGGAAGCTCCTACGAGCAGTACTTC.

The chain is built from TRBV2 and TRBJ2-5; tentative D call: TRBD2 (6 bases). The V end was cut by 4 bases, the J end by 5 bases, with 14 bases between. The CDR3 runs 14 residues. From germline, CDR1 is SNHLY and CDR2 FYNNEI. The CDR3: CASSGPGVVETQYF. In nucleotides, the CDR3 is TGTGCCAGCAGTGGCCCGGGGGTGGTGGAGACCCAGTACTTC.

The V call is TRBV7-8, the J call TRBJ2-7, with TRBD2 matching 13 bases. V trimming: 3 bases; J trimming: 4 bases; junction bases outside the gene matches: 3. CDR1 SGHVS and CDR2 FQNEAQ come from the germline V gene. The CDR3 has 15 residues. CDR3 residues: CASSFGLAGEYEQYF. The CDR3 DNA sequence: TGTGCCAGCAGCTTTGGACTAGCGGGAGAATACGAGCAGTACTTC.

CDR3 nucleotides: TGTGCCAGCCGGGCCGAAGGCACAGATACGCAGTATTTT. This encodes CASRAEGTDTQYF. The genes are TRBV25-1 and TRBJ2-3; D is unresolved. The CDR3 totals 13 residues. Germline CDR1 MGHDK, CDR2 SYGVNS. Trimming shortened V by 8 bases and J by 1 base, and 10 bases separated the two germline ends.

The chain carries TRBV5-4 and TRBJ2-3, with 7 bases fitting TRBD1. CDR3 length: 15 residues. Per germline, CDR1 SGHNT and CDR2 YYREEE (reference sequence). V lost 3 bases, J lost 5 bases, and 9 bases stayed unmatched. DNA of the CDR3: TGTGCCAGCAGCTCCGGGACAGACCAGTTAGATACGCAGTATTTT. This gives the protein CASSSGTDQLDTQYF.

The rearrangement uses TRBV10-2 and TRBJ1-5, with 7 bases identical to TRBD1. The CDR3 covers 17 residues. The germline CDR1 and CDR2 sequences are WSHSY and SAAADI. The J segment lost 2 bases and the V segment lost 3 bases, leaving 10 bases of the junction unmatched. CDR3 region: CASSEGTARRGNQPQHF. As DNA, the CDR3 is TGCGCCAGCAGTGAAGGGACAGCCCGCCGTGGCAATCAGCCCCAGCATTTT.

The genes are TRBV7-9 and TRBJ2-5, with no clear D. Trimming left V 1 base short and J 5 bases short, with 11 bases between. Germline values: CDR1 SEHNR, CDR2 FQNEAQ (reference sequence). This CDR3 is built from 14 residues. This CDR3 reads CASSLVHLGETQYF. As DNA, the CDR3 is TGTGCCAGCAGCTTAGTACATTTAGGGGAGACCCAGTACTTC.

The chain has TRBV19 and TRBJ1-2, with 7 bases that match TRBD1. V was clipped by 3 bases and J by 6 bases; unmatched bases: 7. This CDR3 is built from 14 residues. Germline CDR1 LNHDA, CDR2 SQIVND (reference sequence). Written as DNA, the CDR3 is TGTGCCAGTAGTATGGACACAGGGGTGGATGGCTACACCTTC. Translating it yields CASSMDTGVDGYTF.

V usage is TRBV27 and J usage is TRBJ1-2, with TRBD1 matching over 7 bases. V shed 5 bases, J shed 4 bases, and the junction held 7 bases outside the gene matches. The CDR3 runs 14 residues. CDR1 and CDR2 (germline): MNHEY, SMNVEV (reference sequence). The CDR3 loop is CASSQGGQSYGYTF. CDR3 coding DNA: TGTGCCAGCAGTCAGGGGGGACAGAGCTATGGCTACACCTTC.